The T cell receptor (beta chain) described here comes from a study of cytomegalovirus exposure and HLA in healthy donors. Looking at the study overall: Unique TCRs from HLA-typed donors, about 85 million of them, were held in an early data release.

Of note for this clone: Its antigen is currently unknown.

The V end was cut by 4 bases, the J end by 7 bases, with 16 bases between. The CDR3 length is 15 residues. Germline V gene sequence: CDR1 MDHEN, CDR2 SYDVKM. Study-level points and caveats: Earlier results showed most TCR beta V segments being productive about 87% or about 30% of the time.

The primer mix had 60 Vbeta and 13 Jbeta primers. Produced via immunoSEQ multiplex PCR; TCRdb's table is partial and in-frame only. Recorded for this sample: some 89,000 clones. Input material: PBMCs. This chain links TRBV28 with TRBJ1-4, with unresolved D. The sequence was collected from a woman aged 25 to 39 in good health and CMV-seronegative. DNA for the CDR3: TGTGCCAGCAGTTCTAAACAGTTCGGTGCTGAAAAACTGTTTTTT. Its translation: CASSSKQFGAEKLFF.